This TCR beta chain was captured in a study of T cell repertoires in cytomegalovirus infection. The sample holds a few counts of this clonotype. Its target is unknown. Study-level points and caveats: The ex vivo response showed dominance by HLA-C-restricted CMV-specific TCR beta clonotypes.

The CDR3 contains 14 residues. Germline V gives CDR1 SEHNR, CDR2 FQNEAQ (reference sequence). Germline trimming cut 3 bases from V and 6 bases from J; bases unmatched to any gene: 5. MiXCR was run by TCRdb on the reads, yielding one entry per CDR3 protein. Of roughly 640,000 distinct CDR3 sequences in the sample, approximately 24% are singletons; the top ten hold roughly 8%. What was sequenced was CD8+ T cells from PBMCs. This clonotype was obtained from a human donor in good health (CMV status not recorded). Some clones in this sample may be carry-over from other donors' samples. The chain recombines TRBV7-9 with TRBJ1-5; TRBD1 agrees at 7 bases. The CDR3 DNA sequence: TGTGCCAGCAGCTTCGCACAGGGGACTCAGCCCCAGCATTTT. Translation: CASSFAQGTQPQHF.